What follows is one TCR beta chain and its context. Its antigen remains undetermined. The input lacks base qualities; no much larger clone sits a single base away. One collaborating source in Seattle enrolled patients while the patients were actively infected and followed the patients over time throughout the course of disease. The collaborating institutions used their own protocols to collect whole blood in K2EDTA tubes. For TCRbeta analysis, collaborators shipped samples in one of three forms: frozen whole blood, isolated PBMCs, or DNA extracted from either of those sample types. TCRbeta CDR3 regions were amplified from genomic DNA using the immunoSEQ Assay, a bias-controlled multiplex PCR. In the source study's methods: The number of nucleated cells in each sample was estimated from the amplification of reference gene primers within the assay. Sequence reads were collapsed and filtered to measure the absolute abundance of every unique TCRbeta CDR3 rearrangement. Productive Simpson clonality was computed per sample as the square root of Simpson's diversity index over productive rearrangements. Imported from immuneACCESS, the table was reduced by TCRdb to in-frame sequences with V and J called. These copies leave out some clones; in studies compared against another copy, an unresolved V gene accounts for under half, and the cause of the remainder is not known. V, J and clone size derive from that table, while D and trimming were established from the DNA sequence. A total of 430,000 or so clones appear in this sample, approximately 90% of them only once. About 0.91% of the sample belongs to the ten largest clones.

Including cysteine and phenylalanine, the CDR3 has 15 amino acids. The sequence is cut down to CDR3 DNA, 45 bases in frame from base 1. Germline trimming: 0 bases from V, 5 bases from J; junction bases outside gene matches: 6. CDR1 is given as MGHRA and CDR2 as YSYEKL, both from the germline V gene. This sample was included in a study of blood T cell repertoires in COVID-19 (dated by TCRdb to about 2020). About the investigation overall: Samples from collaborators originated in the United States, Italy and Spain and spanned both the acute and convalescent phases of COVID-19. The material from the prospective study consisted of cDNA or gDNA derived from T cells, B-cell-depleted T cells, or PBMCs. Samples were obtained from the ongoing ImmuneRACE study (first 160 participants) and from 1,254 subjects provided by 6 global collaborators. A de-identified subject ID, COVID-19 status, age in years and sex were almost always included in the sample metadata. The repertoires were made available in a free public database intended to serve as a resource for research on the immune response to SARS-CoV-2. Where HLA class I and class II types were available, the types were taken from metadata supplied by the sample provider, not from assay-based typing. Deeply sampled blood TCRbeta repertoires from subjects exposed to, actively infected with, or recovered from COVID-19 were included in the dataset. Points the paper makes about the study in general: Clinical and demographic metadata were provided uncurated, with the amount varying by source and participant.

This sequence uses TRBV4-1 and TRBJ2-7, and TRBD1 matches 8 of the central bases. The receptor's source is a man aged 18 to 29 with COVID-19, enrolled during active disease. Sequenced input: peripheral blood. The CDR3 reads CASSQDAGQGNEQYF. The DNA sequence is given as TGCGCCAGCAGCCAAGATGCAGGACAGGGAAACGAGCAGTACTTC.